This entry lists 16 T cell receptor beta chains sequenced from one sample in a study of breast tumors, draining lymph nodes, adjacent tissues. The lymph nodes were axillary draining lymph nodes from breast cancer patients. TCRdb re-analysed the multiplex PCR reads in MiXCR, keeping a single row per CDR3 protein. The sample carries around 250,000 distinct CDR3 sequences, around 34% recorded once. Sequencing was performed on axillary lymph node tissue. These receptor sequences come from a female donor with breast cancer. Some clones in this sample may be carry-over from other donors' samples.

A note on this clonotype: Being one base from a much bigger clone, this may be a read error. Likely a read error: the CDR3 ends without its conserved phenylalanine or tryptophan. The V call is TRBV19, the J call TRBJ2-1, with TRBD2 identical over 9 bases. CDR1 is LNHDA and CDR2 is SQIVND in the germline V gene (reference sequence). The J segment lost 0 bases and the V segment lost 5 bases, leaving 5 bases of the junction unmatched. The CDR3 is 16 residues long. Written as DNA, the CDR3 is TGTGCCAGTAGTGTGAATAGCGGGAGCTCCTACAATGAGCAGTTCTCC. The encoded protein is CASSVNSGSSYNEQFS.

In its sample, this clonotype was seen many times. The gene calls are TRBV4-2 and TRBJ2-2, with 15 nucleotides matching TRBD2. J gave up 0 bases and V 4 bases, and 6 bases lay outside the gene matches. Germline lookup yields CDR1 LGHNA and CDR2 YNFKEQ. The CDR3 is made up of 19 amino acids. This chain's CDR3 is CASSRRTSGGAANTGELFF. In nucleotides, the CDR3 is TGTGCCAGCAGCCGCCGGACTAGCGGGGGGGCTGCGAACACCGGGGAGCTGTTTTTT.

With regard to this clonotype: This may arise from a read error, as a much more abundant clone is one base away. The chain is built from TRBV20-1 and TRBJ2-3; 8 nucleotides match TRBD2. Germline-derived CDR1 and CDR2 are DFQATT and SNEGSKA (reference sequence). The CDR3 sequence is 14 residues long. CDR3 loop: CSATRGGRGDTQCF. The CDR3 region has the DNA TGCAGTGCAACTCGGGGGGGCCGTGGAGATACGCAGTGTTTT.

This clonotype was detected only a few times. The gene calls are TRBV3-1 and TRBJ1-3, with TRBD1 as a possible D gene (6 bases). Looked up from germline, CDR1 is LGHDT and CDR2 is YNNKEL (reference sequence). The length of the CDR3 is 14 residues. V was trimmed by 5 bases and J by 4 bases, leaving 12 bases between them. The CDR3 DNA is TGTGCCAGCAGCTATCGGACAGAAGGAAACACCATATATTTT. Translating gives CASSYRTEGNTIYF.

The gene calls are TRBV7-8 and TRBJ1-3, with a weak D call TRBD1 (5 bases). The germline V and J ends were trimmed by 6 bases and 3 bases, with 18 bases remaining between them. Germline CDR1 is SGHVS and CDR2 is FQNEAQ. The CDR3 is made up of 16 amino acids. The DNA of the CDR3 is TGTGCCAGCAGTGGACGGGACTCCAGGAGTGGAAACACCATATATTTT. It is translated as CASSGRDSRSGNTIYF.

This clonotype appeared many times. This chain links TRBV7-9 with TRBJ2-7, with 7 bases matching TRBD1. Germline loops: CDR1 SEHNR, CDR2 FQNEAQ (reference sequence). This CDR3 has 14 amino acids. With 3 bases clipped from V and 2 bases from J, the junction kept 4 bases outside the gene matches. The CDR3 loop is CASSFQTGTYEQYF. In DNA, the CDR3 is TGTGCCAGCAGCTTTCAGACAGGGACCTACGAGCAGTACTTC.

At least ten counts were recorded for this clonotype. This chain uses TRBV9 with TRBJ2-1; TRBD2 agrees at 7 bases. This CDR3 contains 13 residues. Germline CDR1 reads SGDLS; CDR2 reads YYNGEE. With V trimmed by 4 bases and J by 7 bases, 5 bases remained unmatched. CDR3 coding DNA: TGTGCCAGCAGCAATCGACTAGCTAATGAGCAGTTCTTC. Translating it yields CASSNRLANEQFF.

The chain is built from TRBV7-3 and TRBJ2-5; 7 bases are shared with TRBD2. Germline CDR1 and CDR2: SGHTA and FQGTGA. The CDR3 totals 14 residues. V dropped 5 bases and J dropped 1; count of bases not matched to a gene: 4. The CDR3 nucleotides read TGTGCCAGCAGCCTCGGGACTATCCAAGAGACCCAGTACTTC. Translated, it gives CASSLGTIQETQYF.

The table lists this clonotype with many counts. J is TRBJ1-6 and V is TRBV4-1; D gene uncertain. Germline CDR1 MGHRA, CDR2 YSYEKL. The CDR3 sequence is 16 residues long. The germline V and J ends were trimmed by 4 bases and 7 bases, with 17 bases remaining between them. CDR3 DNA sequence: TGCGCCAGCAGCCCCGGCGGGGTGGAGGGAAATTCACCCCTCCACTTT. The encoded protein is CASSPGGVEGNSPLHF.

The table lists this clonotype with many counts. J is TRBJ1-5 and V is TRBV3-1; D uncertain. Per the germline V gene, CDR1 is LGHDT and CDR2 is YNNKEL (reference sequence). V was cut by 2 bases and J by 6 bases, with 14 bases left in between. The CDR3 spans 15 residues. The CDR3 bases are TGTGCCAGCAGCCAATCCCGATCAGGTCCTCAGCCCCAGCATTTT. This encodes CASSQSRSGPQPQHF.

V usage is TRBV5-4 and J usage is TRBJ2-5; the match to TRBD1 covers 8 bases. CDR1 and CDR2 (germline): SGHNT, YYREEE (reference sequence). The V gene end was trimmed by 2 bases and the J gene end by 7 bases; junction bases not matched to a gene: 7. The CDR3 length is 14 residues. The CDR3 loop is CASSFRTGIGTQYF. The CDR3 DNA sequence: TGTGCCAGCAGCTTTAGGACAGGGATCGGGACCCAGTACTTC.

This clonotype has just one count. This sequence joins TRBV20-1 and TRBJ1-1; no clear D. Trimming took off 1 base at V and 0 bases at J, with 9 bases between the two ends. This CDR3 contains 14 residues. Germline loops: CDR1 DFQATT, CDR2 SNEGSKA (reference sequence). The CDR3 sequence is CSARVRNLNTEAFF. The CDR3 DNA is TGCAGTGCTAGAGTACGGAATCTGAACACTGAAGCTTTCTTT.

This rearrangement joins TRBV10-3 to TRBJ1-5; no definite D call. Germline V CDR1 and CDR2: ENHRY, SYGVKD. The V end was cut by 8 bases, the J end by 3 bases, with 11 bases between. The CDR3 is made up of 13 amino acids. CDR3 DNA sequence: TGTGCCATCCAGGAGACCGTCAATCAGCCCCAGCATTTT. Residues: CAIQETVNQPQHF.

At least ten counts were recorded for this clonotype. The chain combines TRBV10-3 with TRBJ2-3, with 13 bases aligning to TRBD2. CDR1 and CDR2 (germline): ENHRY, SYGVKD. V was pared by 10 bases and J by 5 bases, with 6 bases of the junction left unmatched. The CDR3 spans 14 residues. The CDR3 DNA reads as TGTGCCACAGGACTAGCGGGAGTGAAAGATACGCAGTATTTT. This translates into CATGLAGVKDTQYF.

V and J are TRBV25-1 and TRBJ1-5; D is uncertain. The V end was cut by 5 bases, the J end by 5 bases, with 4 bases between. The CDR3 length is 11 residues. Germline V gives CDR1 MGHDK, CDR2 SYGVNS. The CDR3, as DNA: TGTGCCAGCAGTACCGATCAGCCCCAGCATTTT. Translated, it gives CASSTDQPQHF.

The table lists this clonotype with many counts. The V and J genes are TRBV20-1 and TRBJ2-7; tentatively, D is TRBD1 (6 bases). This CDR3 comprises 14 residues. The V gene's germline CDR1 is DFQATT and CDR2 SNEGSKA (reference sequence). The V and J ends lost 3 bases and 4 bases respectively, with 16 bases between them. CDR3 amino acids: CSASWGQGTYEQYF. The CDR3 coding sequence is TGCAGTGCTAGCTGGGGGCAGGGAACATACGAGCAGTACTTC.